The present T cell receptor (beta chain) was sequenced within a study of CXCR3 chemokines and chemotherapy response in bladder cancer. This clonotype was seen a few times. J lost 2 bases, V lost 2 bases, and 4 bases had no gene match. The CDR3 is made up of 15 amino acids. Germline values: CDR1 SGDLS, CDR2 YYNGEE. One entry per CDR3 protein, called by TCRdb with MiXCR from the PCR reads. This table has 1,200 to 1,500 distinct CDR3 sequences, approximately 6.4% appearing once. This material was acquired from a patient whose treatment included neoadjuvant chemotherapy. The chain employs TRBV9 and TRBJ2-7, with 10 bases that match TRBD2. The TCR sequence derives from a human donor with bladder cancer that responded to neoadjuvant chemotherapy. The CDR3 spells CASSVGLAGAYEQYF. DNA for the CDR3: TGTGCCAGCAGCGTCGGTCTAGCGGGGGCCTACGAGCAGTACTTC.